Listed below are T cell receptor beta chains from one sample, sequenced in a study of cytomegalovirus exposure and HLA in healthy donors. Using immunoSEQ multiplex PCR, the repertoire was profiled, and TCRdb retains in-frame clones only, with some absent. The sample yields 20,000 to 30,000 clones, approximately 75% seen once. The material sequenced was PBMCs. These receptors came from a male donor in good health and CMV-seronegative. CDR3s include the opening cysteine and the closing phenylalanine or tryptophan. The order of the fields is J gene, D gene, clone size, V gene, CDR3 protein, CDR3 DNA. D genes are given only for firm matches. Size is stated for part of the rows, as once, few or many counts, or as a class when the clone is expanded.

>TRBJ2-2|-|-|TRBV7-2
CASAPGGPGELFF
TGTGCCAGCGCCCCAGGGGGGCCCGGGGAGCTGTTTTTT
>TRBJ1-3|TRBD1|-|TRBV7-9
CASSRTGTDDSGNTIYF
TGTGCCAGCAGCCGAACCGGGACAGACGACTCTGGAAACACCATATATTTT
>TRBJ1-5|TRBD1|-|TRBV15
CATSGGQGHQPQHF
TGTGCCACCAGCGGGGGACAGGGGCATCAGCCCCAGCATTTT
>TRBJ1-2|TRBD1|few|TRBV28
CASRPGQGDGYTF
TGTGCCAGCAGGCCGGGACAGGGGGATGGCTACACCTTC
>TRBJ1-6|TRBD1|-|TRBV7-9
CASSSTQGAPLHF
TGCGCCAGCAGCTCTACCCAGGGGGCACCCCTCCACTTT
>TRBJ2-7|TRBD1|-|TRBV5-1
CASSIEGQGDEQYF
TGCGCCAGCAGCATCGAGGGACAGGGGGACGAGCAGTACTTC
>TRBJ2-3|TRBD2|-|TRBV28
CASRGTSGGMVTDTQYF
TGTGCCAGCAGGGGGACTAGCGGGGGGATGGTCACAGATACGCAGTATTTT
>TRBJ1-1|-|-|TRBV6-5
CASSAGTEAFF
TGTGCCAGCAGTGCCGGGACAGAAGCTTTCTTT
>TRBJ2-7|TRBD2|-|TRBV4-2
CASSQWGKLAGSSYEQYF
TGTGCCAGCAGCCAATGGGGGAAACTAGCGGGGAGCTCATACGAGCAGTACTTC
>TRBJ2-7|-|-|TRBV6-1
CASSEYSSVYEQYF
TGTGCCAGCAGTGAATATTCTAGCGTCTACGAGCAGTACTTC
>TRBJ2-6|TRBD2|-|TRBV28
CASSLGEGASGANVLTF
TGTGCCAGCAGTTTAGGGGAGGGAGCTTCTGGGGCCAACGTCCTGACTTTC
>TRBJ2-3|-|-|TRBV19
CATHWGRTDTQYF
TGTGCCACTCACTGGGGCCGCACAGATACGCAGTATTTT
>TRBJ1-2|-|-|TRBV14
CASSQGQNYGYTF
TGTGCCAGCAGCCAGGGCCAGAACTATGGCTACACCTTC
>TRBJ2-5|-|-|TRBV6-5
CASRCLRENQETQYF
TGTGCCAGCAGGTGCCTACGGGAGAACCAAGAGACCCAGTACTTC
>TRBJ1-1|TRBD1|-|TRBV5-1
CASSSSGTGGTEAFF
TGCGCCAGCAGCTCCTCCGGGACAGGGGGCACTGAAGCTTTCTTT
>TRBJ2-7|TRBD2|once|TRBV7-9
CASSLREVPYEQYF
TGTGCCAGCAGCCTCCGGGAGGTTCCCTACGAGCAGTACTTC
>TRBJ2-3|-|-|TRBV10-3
CAISQVTDTQYF
TGTGCCATCTCCCAGGTCACAGATACGCAGTATTTT
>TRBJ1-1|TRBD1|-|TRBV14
CASSQVTGGRGEAFF
TGTGCCAGCAGCCAAGTGACAGGGGGTCGGGGAGAAGCTTTCTTT
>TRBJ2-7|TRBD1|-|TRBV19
CASRKTPGQGQYEQYF
TGTGCCAGTAGGAAGACTCCGGGACAGGGACAATACGAGCAGTACTTC
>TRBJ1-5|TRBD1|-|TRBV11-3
CASSFWDRGGQPQHF
TGTGCCAGCAGCTTTTGGGACAGGGGAGGTCAGCCCCAGCATTTT
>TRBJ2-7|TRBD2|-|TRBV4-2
CASSQDFGGLETPYEQYF
TGTGCCAGCAGCCAAGATTTCGGAGGACTAGAGACGCCCTACGAGCAGTACTTC
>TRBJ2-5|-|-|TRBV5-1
CASFFSGEETQYF
TGCGCCAGCTTCTTTAGCGGTGAAGAGACCCAGTACTTC
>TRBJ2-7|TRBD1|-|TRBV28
CASSLRTGQSNF
TGTGCCAGCAGTTTGCGGACAGGTCAGTCGAACTTC
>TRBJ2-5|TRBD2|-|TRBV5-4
CASSREGIQETQYF
TGTGCCAGCAGCCGGGAGGGTATCCAAGAGACCCAGTACTTC
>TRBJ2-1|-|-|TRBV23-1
CASSYPGRDSSSYNEQFF
TGCGCCAGCAGTTACCCGGGCCGGGACTCCAGCTCCTACAATGAGCAGTTCTTC
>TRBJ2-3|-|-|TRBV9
CASSVGLADTQYF
TGTGCCAGCAGCGTAGGACTAGCAGATACGCAGTATTTT
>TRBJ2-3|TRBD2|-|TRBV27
CASSLLAGVTDTQYF
TGTGCCAGCAGTTTACTAGCGGGGGTCACAGATACGCAGTATTTT
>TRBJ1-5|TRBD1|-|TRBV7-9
CASRRNESGQGLDQPQHF
TGTGCCAGCAGAAGAAACGAATCGGGACAGGGACTGGATCAGCCCCAGCATTTT
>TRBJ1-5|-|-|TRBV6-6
CASSSGTRQQPQHF
TGTGCCAGCAGTTCCGGGACACGGCAACAGCCCCAGCATTTT
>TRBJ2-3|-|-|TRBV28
CASSLYPPGTDTQYF
TGTGCCAGCAGTTTATACCCCCCGGGAACAGATACGCAGTATTTT
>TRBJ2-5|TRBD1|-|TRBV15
CATSRDPGQEETQYF
TGTGCCACCAGCAGAGATCCGGGACAGGAAGAGACCCAGTACTTC
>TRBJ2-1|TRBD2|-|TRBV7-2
CASSLAASGTYNEQFF
TGTGCCAGCAGCTTAGCGGCTAGCGGGACCTACAATGAGCAGTTCTTC
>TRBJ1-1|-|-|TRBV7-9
CASSVPGRGRTEAFF
TGTGCCAGCAGCGTACCAGGGCGGGGAAGGACTGAAGCTTTCTTT
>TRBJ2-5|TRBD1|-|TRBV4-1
CASSQGQGPVGETQYF
TGCGCCAGCAGCCAGGGACAGGGGCCTGTTGGAGAGACCCAGTACTTC
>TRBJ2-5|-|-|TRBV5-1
CASSRRVEETQYF
TGCGCCAGCAGCCGCCGGGTGGAAGAGACCCAGTACTTC
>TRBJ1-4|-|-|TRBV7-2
CASSQTGRGKLFF
TGTGCCAGCAGTCAGACCGGGAGGGGAAAACTGTTTTTT
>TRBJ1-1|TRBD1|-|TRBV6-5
CASSYRDRGSTEAFF
TGTGCCAGCAGTTACAGGGACAGGGGGTCCACTGAAGCTTTCTTT
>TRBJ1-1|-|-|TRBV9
CASSKAGAMNTEAFF
TGTGCCAGCAGCAAAGCAGGGGCGATGAACACTGAAGCTTTCTTT